These 5 T cell receptor beta chains share one sample of origin, sequenced in a study of CD8+ T cells in alopecia areata. RNA extraction and reverse transcription yielded cDNA as sequencing template. Produced via immunoSEQ multiplex PCR; TCRdb's table is partial and in-frame only. This table has 95,000 to 150,000 clones, roughly 57% appearing once. Treatment meaning: oral pan-JAK inhibitor, 5-10 mg twice daily. This material consisted of CD4+ T cells sorted from blood, taken at week 4, from a patient treated with tofacitinib. The receptor source for this set is a human donor with alopecia areata.

The J gene is TRBJ2-3, the V gene TRBV12-5; 7 bases match TRBD1. CDR1 is LGHNT and CDR2 is FRNRAP in the germline V gene. The CDR3 covers 15 residues. V trimming: 7 bases; J trimming: 3 bases; junction bases outside the gene matches: 10. The CDR3 DNA reads TGTGCTAGTGCCGCGACAGGGATTGGGACAGATACGCAGTATTTT. Its translation is CASAATGIGTDTQYF.

This chain links TRBV7-8 with TRBJ2-1; TRBD2 matches 11 bases. This CDR3 comprises 19 residues. CDR1 SGHVS and CDR2 FQNEAQ come from the germline V gene. The J segment lost 2 bases and the V segment lost 5 bases, leaving 14 bases of the junction unmatched. This CDR3 reads CASSLASLTLAGAYNEQFF. In nucleotides, the CDR3 is TGTGCCAGCAGCCTCGCCAGTTTAACACTAGCGGGGGCCTACAATGAGCAGTTCTTC.

This chain connects TRBV19 to TRBJ1-4; D call uncertain. CDR3 length: 15 residues. Trimming cost V 3 bases and J 0 bases, with 8 bases left between them. From germline, CDR1 is LNHDA and CDR2 SQIVND (reference sequence). CDR3 sequence reads: CASSMASATNEKLFF. For the CDR3, the DNA is TGTGCCAGTAGTATGGCGTCCGCAACTAATGAAAAACTGTTTTTT.

The chain has TRBV10-3 and TRBJ2-7, with 9 bases fitting TRBD1. The CDR3 runs 14 residues. Trimming at V came to 7 bases and at J to 1 base, leaving 5 bases not matched to a gene. Per germline, CDR1 ENHRY and CDR2 SYGVKD. CDR3 nucleotides: TGTGCCATCAACCCCGGGACAGGGTCCTACGAGCAGTACTTC. This translates into CAINPGTGSYEQYF.

The chain employs TRBV29-1 and TRBJ2-1, with D perhaps matching TRBD1 (6 bases). Trimming left V 6 bases short and J 1 base short, with 16 bases between. In germline, CDR1 is SQVTM, CDR2 ANQGSEA. The CDR3 contains 15 residues. CDR3 in amino acids: CSVAPRGGSYNEQFF. Written as DNA, the CDR3 is TGCAGCGTGGCTCCCAGGGGCGGATCCTACAATGAGCAGTTCTTC.